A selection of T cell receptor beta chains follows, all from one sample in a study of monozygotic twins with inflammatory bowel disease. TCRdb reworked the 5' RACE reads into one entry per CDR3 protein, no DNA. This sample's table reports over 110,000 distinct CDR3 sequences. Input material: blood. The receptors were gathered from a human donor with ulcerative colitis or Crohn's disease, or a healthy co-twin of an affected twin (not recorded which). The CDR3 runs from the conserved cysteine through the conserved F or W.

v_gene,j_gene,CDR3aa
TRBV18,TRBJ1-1,CASSPRLDTEAFF
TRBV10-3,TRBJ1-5,CAISESRDRLAVGQPQHF
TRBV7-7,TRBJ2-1,CASSLTSSGGANEQFF
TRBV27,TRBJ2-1,CASSLASPGLPTSQFF
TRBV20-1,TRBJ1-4,CSARFGGEKLFF
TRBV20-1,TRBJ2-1,CSANPGTSGEREQFF
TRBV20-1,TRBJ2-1,CSARPGNRVQFF
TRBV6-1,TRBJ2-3,CASCGVTSGGTYTQYF
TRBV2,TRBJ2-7,CASSNRWGDYEQYF
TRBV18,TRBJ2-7,CASSPWGDLTYEQYF
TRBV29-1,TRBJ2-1,CSGDSYNEQFF
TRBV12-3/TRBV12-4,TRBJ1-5,CASSLAGSNRNQPQHF
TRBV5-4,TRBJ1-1,CASSPSGATEAFF
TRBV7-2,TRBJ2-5,CASSTRPRTETQYF
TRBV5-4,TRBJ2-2,CASSPADRRNTGELFF
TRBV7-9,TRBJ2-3,CASSSYSSGARADTQYF
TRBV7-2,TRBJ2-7,CASSSSPGTGGYEQYF
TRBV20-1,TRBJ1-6,CSARPYRAGVGNSPLHF
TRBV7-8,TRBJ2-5,CASSLRPTLGGVRETQYF
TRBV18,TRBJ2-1,CASSPDKGTNEQFF
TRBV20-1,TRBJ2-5,CSALLGGQETQYF
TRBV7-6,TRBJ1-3,CASSFVTGGTGNTIYF
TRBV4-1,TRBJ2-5,CASSQGLTRPNQETQYF
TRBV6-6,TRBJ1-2,CASSPEGRCTF
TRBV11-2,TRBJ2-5,CASSLVRRVDGQTQYF
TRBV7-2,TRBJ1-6,CASSLPGQVSSPLHF
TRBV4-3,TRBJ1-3,CASSPYWGGGNTIYF
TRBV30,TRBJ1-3,CAWSAGLAGNTIYF
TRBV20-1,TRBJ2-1,CSARLRDRTYNEQFF
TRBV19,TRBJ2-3,CASRRGGRTLTDTQYF
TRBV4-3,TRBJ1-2,CASSQKQGEGFGYTF
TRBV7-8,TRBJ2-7,CASSLGVRLYEQYF
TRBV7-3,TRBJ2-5,CASSLTPVRLAGVPETQYF
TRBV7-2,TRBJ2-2,CASSLEYGLNTGELFF
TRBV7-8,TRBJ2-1,CASSSPGHDLHNEQFF
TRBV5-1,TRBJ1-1,CASSLVGGGNTEAFF
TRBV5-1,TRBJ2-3,CASSLAVTSTDTQYF
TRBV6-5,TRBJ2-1,CASSLAGAPTEQFF
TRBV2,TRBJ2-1,CASSGRQRGGEQFF
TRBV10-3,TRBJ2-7,CAISESKDLPEQYF
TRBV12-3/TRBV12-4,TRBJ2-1,CASSLLPKANLQPYNEQFF
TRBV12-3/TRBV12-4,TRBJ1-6,CASIRTGLRNSPLHF